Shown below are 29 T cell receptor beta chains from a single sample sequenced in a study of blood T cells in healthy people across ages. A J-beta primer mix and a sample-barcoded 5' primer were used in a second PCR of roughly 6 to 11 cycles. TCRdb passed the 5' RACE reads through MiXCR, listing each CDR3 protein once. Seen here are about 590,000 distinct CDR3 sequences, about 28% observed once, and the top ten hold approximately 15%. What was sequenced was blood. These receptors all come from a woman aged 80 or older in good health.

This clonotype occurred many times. DNA for the CDR3: TGTGCCGTCACGGGCTTATCACAAGAGACCCAGTACTTC. It yields the protein CAVTGLSQETQYF. This sequence joins TRBV6-1 and TRBJ2-5; D ambiguous. CDR1 and CDR2 (germline): MNHNS, SASEGT. Trimming shortened V by 11 bases and J by 2 bases, and 15 bases separated the two germline ends. There are 13 residues in the CDR3.

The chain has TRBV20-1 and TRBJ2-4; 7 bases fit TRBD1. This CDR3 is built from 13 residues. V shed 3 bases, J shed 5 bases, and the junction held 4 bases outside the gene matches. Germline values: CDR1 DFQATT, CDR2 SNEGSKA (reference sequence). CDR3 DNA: TGCAGTGCTAGTCTAGGGACAGAAAACATTCAGTACTTC. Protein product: CSASLGTENIQYF.

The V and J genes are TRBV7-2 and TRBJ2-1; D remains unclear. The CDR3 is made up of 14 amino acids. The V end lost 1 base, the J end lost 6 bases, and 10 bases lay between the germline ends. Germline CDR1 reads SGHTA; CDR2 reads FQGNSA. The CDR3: CASSLETVVNEQFF. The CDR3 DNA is TGTGCCAGCAGCTTAGAAACAGTGGTCAATGAGCAGTTCTTC. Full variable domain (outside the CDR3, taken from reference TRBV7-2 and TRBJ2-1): GAGVSQSPSNKVTEKGKDVELRCDPISGHTALYWYRQSLGQGLEFLIYFQGNSAPDKSGLPSDRFSAERTGGSVSTLTIQRTQQEDSAVYLCASSLETVVNEQFFGPGTRLTVL.

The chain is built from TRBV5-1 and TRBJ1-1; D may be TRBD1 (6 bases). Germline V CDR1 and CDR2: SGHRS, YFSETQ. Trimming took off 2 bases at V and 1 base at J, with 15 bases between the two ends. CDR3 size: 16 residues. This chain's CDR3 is CASSFRPGAANTEAFF. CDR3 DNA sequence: TGCGCCAGCAGCTTTAGGCCAGGGGCCGCGAACACTGAAGCTTTCTTT.

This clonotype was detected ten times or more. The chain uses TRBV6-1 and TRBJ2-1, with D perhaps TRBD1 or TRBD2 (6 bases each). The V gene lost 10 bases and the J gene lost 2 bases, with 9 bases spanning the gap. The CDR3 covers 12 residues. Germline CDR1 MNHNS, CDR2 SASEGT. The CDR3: CATGGPYNEQFF. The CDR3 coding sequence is TGTGCCACCGGGGGCCCCTACAATGAGCAGTTCTTC.

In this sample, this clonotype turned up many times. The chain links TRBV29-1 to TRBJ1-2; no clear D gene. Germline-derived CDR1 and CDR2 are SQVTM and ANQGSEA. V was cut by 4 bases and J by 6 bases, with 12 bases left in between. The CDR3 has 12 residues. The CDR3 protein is CSVGWQEDGYTF. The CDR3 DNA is TGCAGCGTTGGATGGCAGGAGGATGGCTACACCTTC.

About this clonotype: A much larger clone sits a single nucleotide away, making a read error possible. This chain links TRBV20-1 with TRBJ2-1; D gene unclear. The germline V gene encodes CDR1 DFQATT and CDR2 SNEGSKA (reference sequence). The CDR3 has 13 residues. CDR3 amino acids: CCAYSGVYGEQFF. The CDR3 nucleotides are TGCTGTGCGTATTCTGGGGTGTATGGTGAGCAGTTCTTC.

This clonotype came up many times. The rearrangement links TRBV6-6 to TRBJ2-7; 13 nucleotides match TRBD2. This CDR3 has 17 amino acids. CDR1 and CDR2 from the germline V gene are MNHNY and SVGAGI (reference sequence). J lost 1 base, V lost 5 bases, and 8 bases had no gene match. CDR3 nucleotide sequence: TGTGCCAGCAGTCTCGGGACTAGCGGGGCCACATCCTACGAGCAGTACTTC. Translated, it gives CASSLGTSGATSYEQYF.

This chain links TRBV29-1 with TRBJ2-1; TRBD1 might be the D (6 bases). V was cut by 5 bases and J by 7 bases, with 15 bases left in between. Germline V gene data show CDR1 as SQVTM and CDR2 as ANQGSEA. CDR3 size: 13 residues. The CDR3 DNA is TGCAGCGTTAAGTGGTCAGGGGAGAATGAGCAGTTCTTC. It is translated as CSVKWSGENEQFF.

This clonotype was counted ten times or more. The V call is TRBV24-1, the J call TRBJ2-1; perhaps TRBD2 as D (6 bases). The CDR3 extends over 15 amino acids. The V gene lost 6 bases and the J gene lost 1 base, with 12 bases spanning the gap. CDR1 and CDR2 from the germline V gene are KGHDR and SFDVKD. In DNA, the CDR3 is TGTGCCACCAGTACCCCGACTAGTTCCTACAATGAGCAGTTCTTC. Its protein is CATSTPTSSYNEQFF.

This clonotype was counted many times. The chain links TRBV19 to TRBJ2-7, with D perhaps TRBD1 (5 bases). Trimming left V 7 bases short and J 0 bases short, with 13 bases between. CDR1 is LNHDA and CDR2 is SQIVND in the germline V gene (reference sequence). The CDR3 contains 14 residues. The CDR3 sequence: CASKETGPSYEQYF. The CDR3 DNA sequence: TGTGCCAGTAAAGAAACAGGCCCCTCCTACGAGCAGTACTTC.

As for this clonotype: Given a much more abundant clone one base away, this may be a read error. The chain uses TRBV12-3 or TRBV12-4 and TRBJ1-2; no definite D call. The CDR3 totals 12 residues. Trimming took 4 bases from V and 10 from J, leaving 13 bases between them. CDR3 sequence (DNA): TGTGCCAGCAGTTCAGCCCTTGGAGTCTACACCTTC. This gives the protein CASSSALGVYTF.

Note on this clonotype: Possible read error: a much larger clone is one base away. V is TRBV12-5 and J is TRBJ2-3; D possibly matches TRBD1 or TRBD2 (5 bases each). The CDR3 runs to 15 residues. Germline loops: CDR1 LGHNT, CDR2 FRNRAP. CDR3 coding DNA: TGTACTAGTGACCCAGGGATTGGTTGGTCAGATACGCAGTATTTT. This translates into CTSDPGIGWSDTQYF.

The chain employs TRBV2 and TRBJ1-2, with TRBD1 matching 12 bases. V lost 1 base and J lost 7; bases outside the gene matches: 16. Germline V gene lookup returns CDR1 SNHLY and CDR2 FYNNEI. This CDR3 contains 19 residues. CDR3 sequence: CASSEEEGTGGGSDFGYTF. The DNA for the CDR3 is TGTGCCAGCAGTGAAGAGGAAGGGACAGGGGGCGGATCTGATTTTGGCTACACCTTC.

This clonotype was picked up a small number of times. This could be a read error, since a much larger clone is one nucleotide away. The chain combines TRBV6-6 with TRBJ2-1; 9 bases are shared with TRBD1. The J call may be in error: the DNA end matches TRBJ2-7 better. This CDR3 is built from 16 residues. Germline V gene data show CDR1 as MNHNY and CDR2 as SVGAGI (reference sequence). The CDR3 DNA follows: TGTGCCAGCAGGCAGAACACGGGACAGGGTTACAATGAGCAGTACTTC. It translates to CASRQNTGQGYNEQYF.

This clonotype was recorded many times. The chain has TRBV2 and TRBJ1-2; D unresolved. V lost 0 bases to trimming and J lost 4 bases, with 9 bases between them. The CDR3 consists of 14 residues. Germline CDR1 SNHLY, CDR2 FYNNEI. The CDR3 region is CASSEAAAFYGYTF. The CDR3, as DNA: TGTGCCAGCAGTGAAGCGGCAGCGTTCTATGGCTACACCTTC.

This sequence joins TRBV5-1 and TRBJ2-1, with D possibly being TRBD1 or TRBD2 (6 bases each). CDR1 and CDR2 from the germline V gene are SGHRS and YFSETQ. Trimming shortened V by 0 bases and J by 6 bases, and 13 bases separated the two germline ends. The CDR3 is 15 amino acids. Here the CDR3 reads CASSLGGGGGNEQFF. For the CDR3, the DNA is TGCGCCAGCAGCTTGGGTGGAGGAGGGGGCAATGAGCAGTTCTTC.

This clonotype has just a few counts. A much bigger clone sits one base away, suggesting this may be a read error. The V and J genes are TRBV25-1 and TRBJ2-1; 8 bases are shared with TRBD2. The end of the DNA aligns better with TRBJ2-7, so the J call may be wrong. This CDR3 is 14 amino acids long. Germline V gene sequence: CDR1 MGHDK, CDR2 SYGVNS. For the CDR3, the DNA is TGTGCCAGCCGGGGGGGGAGCTCCTACAATGAGCAGTACTTC. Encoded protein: CASRGGSSYNEQYF.

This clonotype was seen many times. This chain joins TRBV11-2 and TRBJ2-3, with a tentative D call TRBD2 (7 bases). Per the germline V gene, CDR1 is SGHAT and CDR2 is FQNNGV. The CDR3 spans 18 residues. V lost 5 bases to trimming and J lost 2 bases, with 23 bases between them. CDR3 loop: CASSRQFSSGGPTDTQYF. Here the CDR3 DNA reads TGTGCCAGCAGCCGCCAATTTTCATCGGGGGGCCCCACAGATACGCAGTATTTT. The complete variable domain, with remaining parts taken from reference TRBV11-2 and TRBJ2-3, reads EAGVAQSPRYKIIEKRQSVAFWCNPISGHATLYWYQQILGQGPKLLIQFQNNGVVDDSQLPKDRFSAERLKGVDSTLKIQPAKLEDSAVYLCASSRQFSSGGPTDTQYFGPGTRLTVL.

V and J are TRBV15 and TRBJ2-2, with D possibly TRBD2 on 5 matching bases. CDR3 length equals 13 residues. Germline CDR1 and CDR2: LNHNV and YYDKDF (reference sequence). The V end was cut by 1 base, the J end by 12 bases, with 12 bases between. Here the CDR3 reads CATSRATPGKLFF. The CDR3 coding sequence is TGTGCCACCAGCAGAGCGACACCGGGGAAGCTGTTTTTT.

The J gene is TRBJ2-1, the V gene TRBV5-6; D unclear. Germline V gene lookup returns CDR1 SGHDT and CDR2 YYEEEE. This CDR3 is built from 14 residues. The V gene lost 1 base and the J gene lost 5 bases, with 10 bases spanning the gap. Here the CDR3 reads CASSLILFNNEQFF. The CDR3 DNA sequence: TGTGCCAGCAGCTTGATTCTATTCAACAATGAGCAGTTCTTC.

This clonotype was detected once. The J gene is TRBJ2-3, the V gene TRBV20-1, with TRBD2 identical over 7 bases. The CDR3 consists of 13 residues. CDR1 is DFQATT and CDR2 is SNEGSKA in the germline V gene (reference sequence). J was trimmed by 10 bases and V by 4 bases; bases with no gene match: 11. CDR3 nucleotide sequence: TGCAGTGCTAACCTTAATGGACTAGTGGCGCAGTATTTT. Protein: CSANLNGLVAQYF.

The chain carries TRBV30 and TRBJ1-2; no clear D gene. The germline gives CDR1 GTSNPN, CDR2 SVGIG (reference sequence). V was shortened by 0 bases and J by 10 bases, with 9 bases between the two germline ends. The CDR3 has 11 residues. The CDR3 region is CAWSVHGDYTF. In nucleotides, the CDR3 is TGTGCCTGGAGTGTGCACGGAGACTACACCTTC.

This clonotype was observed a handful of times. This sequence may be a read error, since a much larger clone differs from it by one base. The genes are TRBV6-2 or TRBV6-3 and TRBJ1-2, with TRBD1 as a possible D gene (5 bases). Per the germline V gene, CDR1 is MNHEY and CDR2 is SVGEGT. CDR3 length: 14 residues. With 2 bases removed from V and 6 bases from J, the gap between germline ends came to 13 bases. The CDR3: CASSYDDSSHGYTF. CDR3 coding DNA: TGTGCCAGCAGTTACGACGACAGCAGCCATGGCTACACCTTC.

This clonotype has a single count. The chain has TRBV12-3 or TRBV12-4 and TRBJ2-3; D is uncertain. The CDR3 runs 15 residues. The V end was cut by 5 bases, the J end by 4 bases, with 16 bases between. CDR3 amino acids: CASSRTRVPADTQYF. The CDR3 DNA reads TGTGCCAGCAGTCGGACCCGTGTGCCCGCAGATACGCAGTATTTT.

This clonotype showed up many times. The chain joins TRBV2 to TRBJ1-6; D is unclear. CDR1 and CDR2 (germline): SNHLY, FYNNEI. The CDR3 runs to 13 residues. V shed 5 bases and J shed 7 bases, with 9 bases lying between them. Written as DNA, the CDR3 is TGTGCCAGCAGTATGACGGAAAATTCACCCCTCCACTTT. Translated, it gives CASSMTENSPLHF.

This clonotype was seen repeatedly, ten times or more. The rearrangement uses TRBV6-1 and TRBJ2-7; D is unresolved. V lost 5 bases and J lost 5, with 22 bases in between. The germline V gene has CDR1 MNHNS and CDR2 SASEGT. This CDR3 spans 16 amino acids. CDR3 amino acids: CASSSRLGFLFDEQYF. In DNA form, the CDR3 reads TGTGCCAGCAGTTCCCGACTGGGATTCCTTTTCGACGAGCAGTACTTC.

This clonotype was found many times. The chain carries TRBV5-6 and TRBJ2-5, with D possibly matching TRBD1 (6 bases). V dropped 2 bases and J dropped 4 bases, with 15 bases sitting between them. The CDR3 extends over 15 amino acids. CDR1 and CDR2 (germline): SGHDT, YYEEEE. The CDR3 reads CASSFKGTGRETQYF. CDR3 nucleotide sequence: TGTGCCAGCAGCTTTAAAGGCACAGGGCGAGAGACCCAGTACTTC.

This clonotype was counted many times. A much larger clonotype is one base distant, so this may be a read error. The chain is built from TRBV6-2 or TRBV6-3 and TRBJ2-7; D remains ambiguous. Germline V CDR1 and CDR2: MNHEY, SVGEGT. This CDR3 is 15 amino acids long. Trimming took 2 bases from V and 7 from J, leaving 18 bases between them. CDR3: CASSYILIVYNEQYF. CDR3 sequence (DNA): TGTGCCAGCAGTTACATACTAATTGTCTACAATGAGCAGTACTTC.